Reported below is one T cell receptor beta chain. Its antigen is not known. The sample is drawn from a study of shared clonotypes between healthy human individuals. General observations from the study: Tissues were not sampled, only blood, and their repertoires likely differ.

The germline V gene has CDR1 LNHDA and CDR2 SQIVND (reference sequence). V dropped 5 bases and J dropped 4 bases, with 18 bases sitting between them. The CDR3 runs to 16 residues. TCRdb's copy holds only in-frame clones and misses some; the assay was immunoSEQ multiplex PCR. Counted here are about 470,000 clones, 79% occurring once; the ten biggest clones make up 13%. Input material: PBMCs. The V call is TRBV19, the J call TRBJ1-5, with TRBD1 as a possible D gene (5 bases). The receptor was isolated from a woman in her thirties or forties in good health. Some clones in this sample may be carry-over from other donors' samples. The CDR3 loop reads CASSPRGGDFNQPQHF. DNA of the CDR3: TGTGCCAGTAGTCCTCGGGGGGGGGACTTTAATCAGCCCCAGCATTTT. Supplemented by reference TRBV19 and TRBJ1-5, the full variable domain reads DGGITQSPKYLFRKEGQNVTLSCEQNLNHDAMYWYRQDPGQGLRLIYYSQIVNDFQKGDIAEGYSVSREKKESFPLTVTSAQKNPTAFYLCASSPRGGDFNQPQHFGDGTRLSIL.